Each of the 3 T cell receptor beta chains below was sequenced from the same sample in a study of blood T cell repertoires in COVID-19. Libraries were prepared by immunoSEQ multiplex PCR; TCRdb keeps only in-frame clonotypes and omits some of them. Of some 230,000 clones in the sample, roughly 80% were seen once. Source material: PBMCs or T cells enriched from blood (not recorded which). Receptor source: a woman aged 40 to 50 with acute COVID-19.

The chain employs TRBV28 and TRBJ2-3; 7 nucleotides match TRBD1. Germline V gene data show CDR1 as MDHEN and CDR2 as SYDVKM. V trimming: 6 bases; J trimming: 0 bases; junction bases outside the gene matches: 27. The CDR3 totals 22 residues. Here the CDR3 reads CASRQPTGNAPEEKTSTDTQYF. The CDR3 region has the DNA TGTGCCAGCAGACAACCGACAGGGAACGCCCCAGAAGAAAAAACTAGCACAGATACGCAGTATTTT.

The chain uses TRBV7-2 and TRBJ1-5, with D possibly matching TRBD1 (6 bases). V was pared by 5 bases and J by 5 bases, with 13 bases between. CDR1 and CDR2 from the germline V gene are SGHTA and FQGNSA. This CDR3 spans 14 amino acids. The CDR3 DNA reads as TGTGCCAGCAGCATACAGGGCTGGGATCAGCCCCAGCATTTT. Its protein product is CASSIQGWDQPQHF.

V is TRBV9 and J is TRBJ2-3, with D perhaps TRBD2 (6 bases). Trimming cost V 7 bases and J 3 bases, with 6 bases left between them. The CDR3 spans 11 residues. Germline CDR1 and CDR2: SGDLS and YYNGEE. The CDR3 DNA reads TGTGCCAGCGGGGGGACAGATACGCAGTATTTT. Protein sequence: CASGGTDTQYF.